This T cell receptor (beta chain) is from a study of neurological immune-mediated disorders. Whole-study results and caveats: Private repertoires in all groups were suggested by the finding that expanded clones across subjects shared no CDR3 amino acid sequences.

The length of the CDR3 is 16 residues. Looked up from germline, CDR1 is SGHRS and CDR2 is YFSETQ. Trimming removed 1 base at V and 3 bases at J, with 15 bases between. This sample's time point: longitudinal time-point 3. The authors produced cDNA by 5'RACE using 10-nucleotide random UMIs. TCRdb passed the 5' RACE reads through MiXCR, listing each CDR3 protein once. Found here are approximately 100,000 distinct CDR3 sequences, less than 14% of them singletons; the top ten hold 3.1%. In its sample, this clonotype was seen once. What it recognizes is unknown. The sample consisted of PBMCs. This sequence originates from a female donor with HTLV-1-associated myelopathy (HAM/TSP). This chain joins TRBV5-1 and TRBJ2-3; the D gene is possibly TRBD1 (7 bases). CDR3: CASSLQGGLRTDTQYF. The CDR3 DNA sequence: TGCGCCAGCAGCTTGCAGGGGGGACTGAGGACAGATACGCAGTATTTT.